Described below is a single TCR beta chain sequence and its context. Antigen specificity is unknown. The study reverse transcribed the entire isolated RNA, so it sequenced expressed TCRB transcripts. The method was immunoSEQ multiplex PCR; TCRdb's version includes in-frame clones alone and lacks a portion of them. Counted here are 220,000 or so clones, approximately 70% occurring once; the ten biggest clones make up about 0.05%. This specimen belongs to a study of beta chain features in type 1 diabetes. Study findings and constraints: At VDJ recombination sites, type 1 diabetes patients had fewer insertions and more deleted nucleotides. The naive, central memory and Treg TCRB repertoires showed an apparent similarity that was greater among patients than among healthy donors. Type 1 diabetes patients had TCRB CDR3s that were shorter (moderately but significantly so) in all four CD4+ subsets.

The receptor was derived from a man aged 25 to 40 in good health. Sequences were obtained from naive CD4+ T cells from blood.

The CDR3 here is CASSVGLPGLRNTGELFF. The CDR3 DNA sequence: TGTGCCAGCAGCGTAGGCCTCCCCGGGCTTCGGAACACCGGGGAGCTGTTTTTT. The V gene is TRBV9, the J gene TRBJ2-2; D is unclear. Trimming pared 0 bases from V and 1 base from J, leaving 16 bases between. This CDR3 spans 18 amino acids. Per germline, CDR1 SGDLS and CDR2 YYNGEE.